This T cell receptor (beta chain) was documented in a study of OX40 agonist ivuxolimab in advanced cancers. Study in general: Every patient in dose escalation had hepatocellular carcinoma, melanoma, renal cell or head and neck cancer. Whole-study findings and limits: CD4+ and CD8+ blood T cells expanded clonally by week 6 at 0.1 to 3.0 mg/kg.

TCRdb's table, derived via immunoSEQ multiplex PCR, lists solely in-frame clones and lacks some. The top ten hold approximately 0.51% of the sample, which has 90,000 to 150,000 clones, roughly nine tenths seen once. Concerning this clone: As yet, its antigen is unknown.

Blood samples were obtained at baseline, cycle 4 day 1, and cycle 7 day 1. Germline V CDR1 and CDR2: SNHLY, FYNNEI. This CDR3 comprises 12 residues. V lost 7 bases to trimming and J lost 6 bases; unmatched junction nucleotides: 2. The V and J genes are TRBV2 and TRBJ1-2; 10 nucleotides match TRBD1. This TCR came from an adult with an advanced solid tumor such as melanoma, head and neck, liver or kidney cancer. The sample was CD4+ or CD8+ T cells sorted from blood, taken in a trial of the OX40 agonist ivuxolimab. For the CDR3, the DNA is TGTGCCAGCACTGGGACAGGGGATGGCTACACCTTC. It codes for CASTGTGDGYTF. The full variable domain, its missing parts supplied by reference TRBV2 and TRBJ1-2, is EPEVTQTPSHQVTQMGQEVILRCVPISNHLYFYWYRQILGQKVEFLVSFYNNEISEKSEIFDDQFSVERPDGSNFTLKIRSTKLEDSAMYFCASTGTGDGYTFGSGTRLTVV.